The present TCR beta chain was sequenced within a study of metastatic and nonmetastatic thyroid tumors. Study-wide points: The reported finding was significantly higher TCR beta diversity in malignant thyroid tumors relative to benign nodules, in blood and tumor.

This clone showed up many times. Its antigen is not known. Before thyroid surgery, none of the patients had received any treatment. In the original analysis: Building a distant-metastasis classifier for papillary thyroid cancer drew on CDR3 differences across clinicopathological groups. TCRdb re-called the PCR reads with MiXCR. These V and J calls derive from TCRdb rather than the authors' analysis. Counted here are some 15,000 clones, approximately 25% occurring once; the ten biggest clones make up approximately 15%. V lost 3 bases, J lost 2 bases, and 7 bases lay in between. Germline assignment: CDR1 MNHNS and CDR2 SASEGT. The CDR3 is 13 residues long.

The chain uses TRBV6-1 and TRBJ1-1, with D unclear. Sequenced: adjacent normal tissue. The source of this sequence is a female donor with papillary thyroid cancer or a benign thyroid nodule (not recorded which). Some clones in this sample may be carry-over from other donors' samples. As DNA, the CDR3 is TGTGCCAGCAGTGATTTGACCAACACTGAAGCTTTCTTT. Protein product: CASSDLTNTEAFF.